The 13 T cell receptor beta chains listed next were all sequenced from one sample in a study of identical twins. TCRdb passed the 5' RACE reads through MiXCR, listing each CDR3 protein once. This sample has roughly 710,000 distinct CDR3 sequences; roughly 6% occur once, and the top ten carry under 2%. The specimen was naive T cells sorted from blood. These receptors all come from a young man in good health.

This clonotype showed up many times. The genes are TRBV6-2 or TRBV6-3 and TRBJ2-7, with TRBD1 matching over 9 bases. The ends lost 8 bases at V and 6 bases at J; junction bases unmatched: 8. Per the germline V gene, CDR1 is MNHEY and CDR2 is SVGEGT. The CDR3 spans 13 residues. The CDR3 region is CASSGTGTSEQYF. CDR3 bases: TGTGCCAGCTCCGGGACAGGGACTTCCGAGCAGTACTTC.

The sample holds a few counts of this clonotype. The chain recombines TRBV20-1 with TRBJ2-2; TRBD1 might be the D (7 bases). CDR1 and CDR2 from the germline V gene are DFQATT and SNEGSKA (reference sequence). The CDR3 contains 16 residues. Trimming left V 2 bases short and J 6 bases short, with 19 bases between. DNA for the CDR3: TGCAGTGCTAGACCGGGAGACAGGGTCGCCGCCGGGGAGCTGTTTTTT. It codes for CSARPGDRVAAGELFF.

V usage is TRBV10-3 and J usage is TRBJ2-1, with TRBD2 matching over 9 bases. With V trimmed by 4 bases and J by 6 bases, 7 bases remained unmatched. There are 15 residues in the CDR3. Germline V lookup: CDR1 ENHRY, CDR2 SYGVKD. CDR3 amino acids: CAISARLAEINEQFF. CDR3 in DNA: TGTGCCATCAGTGCTCGACTAGCGGAGATCAATGAGCAGTTCTTC.

This clonotype came up many times. The chain is built from TRBV5-1 and TRBJ1-2, with D unresolved. V was pared by 0 bases and J by 10 bases, with 10 bases between. The germline gives CDR1 SGHRS, CDR2 YFSETQ. The CDR3 runs to 12 residues. The CDR3 loop reads CASSLGDSAYTF. The CDR3 region has the DNA TGCGCCAGCAGCTTGGGCGATAGTGCCTACACCTTC.

There are many counts of this clonotype. V is TRBV4-3 and J is TRBJ2-7; D unclear. CDR3 length equals 15 residues. Germline V gene lookup returns CDR1 LGHNA and CDR2 YSLEER. Trimming removed 0 bases at V and 0 bases at J, with 9 bases between. The CDR3: CASSQDYRASYEQYF. The CDR3 DNA reads TGCGCCAGCAGCCAAGATTACCGGGCCTCCTACGAGCAGTACTTC.

This clonotype was observed many times. The gene calls are TRBV5-1 and TRBJ1-6; D possibly corresponds to TRBD1 (5 bases). The CDR3 totals 17 residues. V was cut by 4 bases and J by 6 bases, with 20 bases left in between. The germline CDR1 and CDR2 sequences are SGHRS and YFSETQ. The CDR3 protein is CASSQTTGALRNSPLHF. The CDR3 nucleotides read TGCGCCAGCAGCCAAACAACAGGAGCCCTCCGTAATTCACCCCTCCACTTT.

This clonotype was found many times. The chain uses TRBV10-3 and TRBJ2-1; D is unclear. This CDR3 spans 15 amino acids. Germline-derived CDR1 and CDR2 are ENHRY and SYGVKD. V was cut by 5 bases and J by 8 bases, with 19 bases left in between. Here the CDR3 reads CAISPLGEGIDEQFF. CDR3 DNA sequence: TGTGCCATCAGTCCGCTTGGGGAAGGGATTGATGAGCAGTTCTTC.

This clonotype was detected ten times or more. This chain joins TRBV15 and TRBJ1-3; TRBD1 is a possible D gene (6 bases). The V gene's germline CDR1 is LNHNV and CDR2 YYDKDF (reference sequence). There are 14 residues in the CDR3. Trimming pared 3 bases from V and 4 bases from J, leaving 10 bases between. The CDR3 DNA reads as TGTGCCACCAGCAGCTCGGGACACGGAAACACCATATATTTT. It specifies CATSSSGHGNTIYF.

In its sample, this clonotype was seen many times. The junction shows a germline mismatch at one end, possibly a read error. The chain joins TRBV12-3 or TRBV12-4 to TRBJ2-5, with 10 bases identical to TRBD1. CDR3 length: 11 amino acids. The CDR3 reads CASSQGQGGIF. In DNA, the CDR3 is TGTGCCAGCAGCCAAGGACAGGGGGGCATCTTC.

The chain couples TRBV12-3 or TRBV12-4 to TRBJ2-5; 8 bases map to TRBD1. The J segment lost 2 bases and the V segment lost 8 bases, leaving 25 bases of the junction unmatched. This CDR3 is built from 20 residues. The CDR3 here is CASRLARWKAGGEEQETQYF. CDR3 nucleotides: TGTGCCAGCCGGTTGGCGCGCTGGAAAGCAGGGGGCGAAGAACAAGAGACCCAGTACTTC.

A note on this clonotype: Possible read error: a much larger clone is one base away. The V and J genes are TRBV14 and TRBJ2-5; D tentatively fits TRBD1 or TRBD2 (6 bases each). The CDR3 consists of 15 residues. Germline loops: CDR1 SGHDN, CDR2 FVKESK. The CDR3 region is CASSQVQGWGETQCF. DNA for the CDR3: TGTGCCAGCAGCCAAGTACAGGGTTGGGGGGAGACCCAGTGCTTC.

This clonotype was recorded a few times. V and J are TRBV5-8 and TRBJ1-1; maybe TRBD1 (5 bases). The CDR3 runs to 14 residues. With 1 base removed from V and 7 bases from J, the gap between germline ends came to 14 bases. Germline CDR1 and CDR2: SGHTS and YDEGEE. The CDR3 DNA is TGTGCCAGCAGCTTGATAGGGACGGTCTATGAAGCTTTCTTT. Translation gives CASSLIGTVYEAFF.

This clonotype was observed at least ten times. The chain couples TRBV29-1 to TRBJ2-4; weak D call: TRBD2 (5 bases). Trimming shortened V by 2 bases and J by 7 bases, and 6 bases separated the two germline ends. Germline V gives CDR1 SQVTM, CDR2 ANQGSEA. The CDR3 is 11 amino acids. CDR3 coding DNA: TGCAGCGTTGAATTAGCGAACATTCAGTACTTC. This codes for CSVELANIQYF.